These 20 T cell receptor beta chains came from one sample sequenced in a study of T cell responses to AZD1222 COVID-19 vaccine (dated by TCRdb to the early 2020s). Library generation was performed with the immunoSEQ multiplex PCR assay. TCRdb's version of the immuneACCESS table is confined to in-frame rearrangements and falls short of the full clone set. An unresolved V gene accounts for under half of the shortfall where checked; the remainder is of unknown origin. Across this sample there are around 270,000 clones, with roughly 93% seen only once. The top ten clonotypes cover around 0.5% of the sample. Reading the label with the study, this specimen's time point is: about 28 days (+/-7) after the second vaccine dose. The sample consisted of peripheral blood, taken 28 days after the second AZD1222 dose. The receptor set was obtained from an adult who received the AZD1222 COVID-19 vaccine.

The J gene is TRBJ2-7, the V gene TRBV5-1; D is undetermined. The V gene's germline CDR1 is SGHRS and CDR2 YFSETQ. CDR3 length: 16 amino acids. Trimming took off 4 bases at V and 0 bases at J, with 17 bases between the two ends. The CDR3 reads CASSPFLDADSYEQYF. The CDR3 coding sequence is TGCGCCAGCAGCCCATTCCTGGACGCTGACTCCTACGAGCAGTACTTC.

This rearrangement joins TRBV5-5 to TRBJ1-1, with D tentatively TRBD1 (5 bases). V lost 6 bases to trimming and J lost 4 bases, with 28 bases between them. The germline CDR1 and CDR2 sequences are SGHKS and YYEKEE (reference sequence). This CDR3 spans 18 amino acids. The CDR3 DNA is TGTGCCAGCACCGGATCCGGGGCACCGCGGGGCTCGGGCACTGAAGCTTTCTTT. This encodes CASTGSGAPRGSGTEAFF.

The chain joins TRBV12-2 to TRBJ2-3; the DNA was not compared with TRBD2, the D call given in the table. TRBV12-2 is a known pseudogene. CDR3 size: 17 residues. The CDR3 reads CASRLDPSGDITDTQYF. The CDR3 DNA sequence: TGTGCAAGTCGCTTAGACCCTAGCGGGGATATCACAGATACGCAGTATTTT.

The chain uses TRBV9 and TRBJ2-7; 8 nucleotides agree with TRBD2. The CDR3 is 14 residues long. Germline lookup yields CDR1 SGDLS and CDR2 YYNGEE. V shed 4 bases, J shed 2 bases, and the junction held 5 bases outside the gene matches. CDR3 protein: CASSPLAGPYEQYF. CDR3 DNA sequence: TGTGCCAGCAGCCCGTTAGCGGGACCCTACGAGCAGTACTTC.

The chain employs TRBV4-1 and TRBJ2-1; D gene uncertain. Trimming took 3 bases from V and 5 from J, leaving 20 bases between them. Looked up from germline, CDR1 is MGHRA and CDR2 is YSYEKL. The CDR3 runs to 17 residues. Here the CDR3 DNA reads TGCGCCAGCAGCCAGGAGAGGACCGGGCCCCCAAACAATGAGCAGTTCTTC. Protein sequence: CASSQERTGPPNNEQFF.

This clone has just a few counts. This chain connects TRBV24-1 to TRBJ2-2; TRBD1 is a possible D gene (5 bases). The CDR3 is made up of 16 amino acids. Germline-derived CDR1 and CDR2 are KGHDR and SFDVKD. V gave up 1 base and J gave up 5 bases, with 13 bases separating them. In DNA, the CDR3 is TGTGCCACCAGTGATTTCAGGCAGGGTCGGACCGGGGAGCTGTTTTTT. Its protein is CATSDFRQGRTGELFF.

The genes are TRBV4-3 and TRBJ1-1, with D possibly being TRBD1 (6 bases). Germline CDR1 is LGHNA and CDR2 is YSLEER. Trimming took 4 bases from V and 1 from J, leaving 10 bases between them. The CDR3 sequence is 14 residues long. Written as DNA, the CDR3 is TGCGCCAGCAGCCGATTGGACAGGAACACTGAAGCTTTCTTT. This encodes CASSRLDRNTEAFF.

V and J are TRBV25-1 and TRBJ1-4; D unresolved. Trimming cost V 1 base and J 1 base, with 7 bases left between them. The CDR3 has 15 residues. Germline CDR1 is MGHDK and CDR2 is SYGVNS. This chain's CDR3 is CASSELRVTNEKLFF. DNA for the CDR3: TGTGCCAGCAGTGAATTGAGGGTAACTAATGAAAAACTGTTTTTT.

The chain is built from TRBV5-1 and TRBJ2-7; 8 bases are a match to TRBD2. CDR3 length: 17 residues. Trimming cost V 4 bases and J 1 base; bases outside gene matches: 13. Germline V gene data show CDR1 as SGHRS and CDR2 as YFSETQ. The CDR3 protein is CASSHPRRTSGSYEQYF. The CDR3 DNA follows: TGCGCCAGCAGCCACCCTCGTCGTACTAGCGGATCCTACGAGCAGTACTTC. The full variable domain, with the rest looked up from reference TRBV5-1 and TRBJ2-7, is KAGVTQTPRYLIKTRGQQVTLSCSPISGHRSVSWYQQTPGQGLQFLFEYFSETQRNKGNFPGRFSGRQFSNSRSEMNVSTLELGDSALYLCASSHPRRTSGSYEQYFGPGTRLTVT.

This chain joins TRBV2 and TRBJ2-2, with a weak D call TRBD2 (5 bases). The ends were cut back, 4 bases at V and 5 bases at J, with 11 bases in the middle. This CDR3 comprises 14 residues. Per the germline V gene, CDR1 is SNHLY and CDR2 is FYNNEI. CDR3 DNA sequence: TGTGCCAGCAGTGTGGAGCGGAGAACCGGGGAGCTGTTTTTT. Protein sequence: CASSVERRTGELFF. The full variable domain, with the rest looked up from reference TRBV2 and TRBJ2-2, is EPEVTQTPSHQVTQMGQEVILRCVPISNHLYFYWYRQILGQKVEFLVSFYNNEISEKSEIFDDQFSVERPDGSNFTLKIRSTKLEDSAMYFCASSVERRTGELFFGEGSRLTVL.

The genes are TRBV6-5 and TRBJ1-1; D is unclear. CDR1 is MNHEY, CDR2 SVGAGI, per germline. The CDR3 spans 16 residues. V lost 1 base to trimming and J lost 1 base, with 13 bases between them. Here the CDR3 reads CASSYFPGRTNTEAFF. Here the CDR3 DNA reads TGTGCCAGCAGTTACTTCCCCGGACGGACGAACACTGAAGCTTTCTTT.

The rearrangement joins TRBV7-9 to TRBJ2-3; D not resolved. The V gene's germline CDR1 is SEHNR and CDR2 FQNEAQ (reference sequence). The CDR3 sequence is 12 residues long. V was shortened by 7 bases and J by 2 bases, with 7 bases between the two germline ends. The CDR3 loop reads CASTRYTDTQYF. Written as DNA, the CDR3 is TGTGCCAGCACCAGATACACAGATACGCAGTATTTT. Based on the CDR3 plus reference TRBV7-9 and TRBJ2-3, the full variable domain is DTGVSQNPRHKITKRGQNVTFRCDPISEHNRLYWYRQTLGQGPEFLTYFQNEAQLEKSRLLSDRFSAERPKGSFSTLEIQRTEQGDSAMYLCASTRYTDTQYFGPGTRLTVL.

The chain carries TRBV6-2 or TRBV6-3 and TRBJ2-7; perhaps D is TRBD1 or TRBD2 (5 bases each). The CDR3 has 16 amino acids. CDR1 is MNHEY and CDR2 is SVGEGT in the germline V gene. The ends were cut back, 3 bases at V and 0 bases at J, with 15 bases in the middle. The CDR3 DNA follows: TGTGCCAGCAGTTATGGGCCGGGGCGTAGCTCCTACGAGCAGTACTTC. Translated: CASSYGPGRSSYEQYF.

As for this clone: Other nucleotide sequences in the sample specify the same CDR3. The chain uses TRBV5-1 and TRBJ1-2, with TRBD1 as a possible D gene (5 bases). The CDR3 covers 13 residues. Germline CDR1 is SGHRS and CDR2 is YFSETQ. Trimming removed 2 bases at V and 3 bases at J, with 8 bases between. CDR3 region: CASSLVGDYGYTF. In nucleotides, the CDR3 is TGCGCCAGCAGCTTAGTAGGGGACTATGGCTACACCTTC.

CDR3 protein: CASSGTKGKNTGELFF. The CDR3 DNA sequence: TGTGCCAGCAGCGGAACTAAAGGCAAAAACACCGGGGAGCTGTTTTTT. This chain uses TRBV7-3 with TRBJ2-2; D remains unclear. The V gene lost 5 bases and the J gene lost 2 bases, with 15 bases spanning the gap. The CDR3 loop spans 16 amino acids. From germline, CDR1 is SGHTA and CDR2 FQGTGA.

The gene calls are TRBV6-6 and TRBJ2-1; 7 bases match TRBD1. Unmatched junction bases numbered 6, after V lost 4 bases and J lost 9 bases. The CDR3 sequence is 13 residues long. The germline V gene encodes CDR1 MNHNY and CDR2 SVGAGI (reference sequence). The chain's CDR3 is CASSSGQVSEQFF. For the CDR3, the DNA is TGTGCCAGCAGTTCTGGACAGGTTAGTGAGCAGTTCTTC.

The V call is TRBV7-9, the J call TRBJ2-5; 10 positions agree with TRBD2. In germline, CDR1 is SEHNR, CDR2 FQNEAQ (reference sequence). The CDR3 consists of 15 residues. The J segment lost 7 bases and the V segment lost 8 bases, leaving 13 bases of the junction unmatched. The CDR3 sequence is CASGPITSGVGTQYF. The CDR3 DNA is TGTGCCAGCGGACCCATTACTAGCGGGGTCGGGACCCAGTACTTC.

The chain joins TRBV7-3 to TRBJ1-4, with a possible D match to TRBD1 (6 bases). The CDR3 runs to 16 residues. Germline CDR1 is SGHTA and CDR2 is FQGTGA. V lost 8 bases to trimming and J lost 3 bases, with 19 bases between them. The CDR3 reads CASPGEGKESNEKLFF. CDR3 bases: TGTGCCAGCCCAGGGGAGGGGAAGGAGTCTAATGAAAAACTGTTTTTT.

This clone was seen just once. The chain has TRBV4-2 and TRBJ2-2; TRBD2 aligns across 10 bases. There are 16 residues in the CDR3. J gave up 1 base and V 4 bases, and 3 bases lay outside the gene matches. Germline V CDR1 and CDR2: LGHNA, YNFKEQ. The CDR3 region has the DNA TGTGCCAGCAGCCTGGGACTAGCGCGGAACACCGGGGAGCTGTTTTTT. This codes for CASSLGLARNTGELFF.

The V gene is TRBV6-2 or TRBV6-3, the J gene TRBJ2-7; no clear D gene. CDR3 size: 13 residues. Germline V gene data show CDR1 as MNHEY and CDR2 as SVGEGT. The V gene lost 2 bases and the J gene lost 6 bases, with 11 bases spanning the gap. CDR3 bases: TGTGCCAGCAGTTACGCATCCGTGGGCGAGCAGTACTTC. Amino acids: CASSYASVGEQYF.